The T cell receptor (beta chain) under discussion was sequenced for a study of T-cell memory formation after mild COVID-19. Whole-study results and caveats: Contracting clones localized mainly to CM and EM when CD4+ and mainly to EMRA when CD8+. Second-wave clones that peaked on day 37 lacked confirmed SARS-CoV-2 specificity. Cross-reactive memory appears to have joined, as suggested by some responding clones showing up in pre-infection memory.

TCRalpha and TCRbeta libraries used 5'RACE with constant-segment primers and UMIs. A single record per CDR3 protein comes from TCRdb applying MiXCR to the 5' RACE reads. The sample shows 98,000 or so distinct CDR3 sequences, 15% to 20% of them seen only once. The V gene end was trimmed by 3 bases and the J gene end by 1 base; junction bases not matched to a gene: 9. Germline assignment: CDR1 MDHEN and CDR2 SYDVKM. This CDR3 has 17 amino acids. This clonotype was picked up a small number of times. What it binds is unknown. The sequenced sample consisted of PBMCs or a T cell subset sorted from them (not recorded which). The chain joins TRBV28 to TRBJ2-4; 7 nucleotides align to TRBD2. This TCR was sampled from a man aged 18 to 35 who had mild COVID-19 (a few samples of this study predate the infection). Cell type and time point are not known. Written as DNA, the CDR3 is TGTGCCAGCAGTTTCTCATACGGGGGGAAGGCCAAAAACATTCAGTACTTC. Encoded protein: CASSFSYGGKAKNIQYF.